The clone carrying this TCR beta chain was recorded a few times. Antigen unknown. The data stem from a study of T cell responses to AZD1222 COVID-19 vaccine. CDR3 size: 14 residues. Germline CDR1 SGHTA, CDR2 FQGNSA. With 1 base clipped from V and 6 bases from J, the junction kept 2 bases outside the gene matches. Assay used: immunoSEQ multiplex PCR; TCRdb lists only in-frame clones, some missing. This table has 98,000 or so clones, roughly 86% appearing once. Study findings and constraints: A mostly white British donor set with more females was recruited, and clonal diversity was possibly underestimated. At study baseline, merely six AZD1222 recipients were seropositive.

The source material was peripheral blood, sampled on day 0 of AZD1222 vaccination. The source of this sequence is an adult in good health. The chain recombines TRBV7-2 with TRBJ2-2, with 7 positions matching TRBD1. The CDR3 bases are TGTGCCAGCAGCTTAGGACAGGGTTCCGGGGAGCTGTTTTTT. Amino acid sequence: CASSLGQGSGELFF.